This T cell receptor (beta chain) was sequenced for a study of OX40 agonist ivuxolimab in advanced cancers. In regard to this clone: Its antigen remains unknown.

Germline V gene data show CDR1 as MDHEN and CDR2 as SYDVKM. The length of the CDR3 is 14 residues. The J segment lost 9 bases and the V segment lost 6 bases, leaving 9 bases of the junction unmatched. Samples of blood were obtained at baseline, on cycle 4 day 1, and on cycle 7 day 1. Data came from immunoSEQ multiplex PCR; TCRdb stores just in-frame clones and leaves some out. The data hold tens of thousands of clones, with more than 70% observed a single time. Findings of the study overall: On average, CD8+ T cells showed a greater number of expanded clones than CD4+. Those patients achieving a partial response at 0.1-3.0 mg/kg showed among the lowest clonal expansion.

This chain links TRBV28 with TRBJ2-1; 9 bases align to TRBD1. The sequence was collected from an adult with an advanced solid tumor such as melanoma, head and neck, liver or kidney cancer. This specimen consisted of CD4+ or CD8+ T cells sorted from blood, obtained in a trial of the OX40 agonist ivuxolimab. The CDR3 protein is CASSPGTGRGEQFF. CDR3 DNA sequence: TGTGCCAGCAGCCCTGGGACAGGGAGAGGTGAGCAGTTCTTC.